These T cell receptor beta chains were read from a single sample in a study of blood T cell repertoires in COVID-19. Profiled with immunoSEQ multiplex PCR; TCRdb holds only in-frame clones, not every one. The profile shows about 160,000 clones, approximately 90% of them singletons. Sequencing was performed on peripheral blood. The receptors here all came from a man aged 45 to 65 with acute or convalescent COVID-19. Both conserved end residues are part of each CDR3. The D gene is left open where the match is weak. Clone size, where shown, is once, few, many, or a class for clones that have expanded.

CDR3	DNA	V	size	D	J
CASSIGVIYEQYF	TGTGCCAGCAGTATAGGGGTCATCTACGAGCAGTACTTC	TRBV27	-	-	TRBJ2-7
CASRPGGDTDTQYF	TGTGCCAGCAGACCGGGGGGGGACACAGATACGCAGTATTTT	TRBV27	-	TRBD2	TRBJ2-3
CASSPGARGYYGYTF	TGTGCCAGCAGCCCCGGGGCCAGGGGTTACTATGGCTACACCTTC	TRBV5-8	-	-	TRBJ1-2
CAWAQDGRAYEQYF	TGTGCCTGGGCTCAGGACGGGCGGGCATACGAGCAGTACTTC	TRBV28	-	-	TRBJ2-7
CASSQLDYNSPLHF	TGTGCCAGCAGCCAATTAGATTATAATTCACCCCTCCACTTT	TRBV3-1/TRBV3-2	few	-	TRBJ1-6
CASSSPPGTGGPYGNQPQHF	TGTGCCAGTAGTAGTCCTCCCGGGACAGGGGGACCCTACGGCAATCAGCCCCAGCATTTT	TRBV19	once	TRBD1	TRBJ1-5
CAWNLGGKDTEAFF	TGTGCCTGGAACTTAGGAGGGAAGGACACTGAAGCTTTCTTT	TRBV30	-	-	TRBJ1-1
CASSFRGEQYF	TGTGCCAGCAGTTTCAGGGGCGAGCAGTACTTC	TRBV28	once	-	TRBJ2-7
CASSYGQGGTDTQYF	TGTGCCAGCAGCTACGGACAGGGAGGAACAGATACGCAGTATTTT	TRBV7-9	once	TRBD1	TRBJ2-3
CASSSDIPVGISPLHF	TGTGCCAGCAGCTCGGACATACCCGTCGGTATTTCACCCCTCCACTTT	TRBV11-1	-	-	TRBJ1-6
CASSIDRGATEAFF	TGTGCCAGTAGTATAGACAGGGGGGCCACTGAAGCTTTCTTT	TRBV19	-	TRBD1	TRBJ1-1
CASSAQGTEFTDTQYF	TGTGCCAGCAGCGCGCAGGGGACCGAATTCACAGATACGCAGTATTTT	TRBV9	-	-	TRBJ2-3
CAIRGTGQGPQHF	TGTGCCATCCGAGGGACAGGCCAAGGGCCCCAGCATTTT	TRBV10-3	-	TRBD1	TRBJ1-5
CSAQYAGYTF	TGCAGTGCCCAGTACGCTGGCTACACCTTC	TRBV20-1	-	-	TRBJ1-2
CSVAGLAGGRTYNEQFF	TGCAGCGTCGCTGGACTAGCGGGAGGCCGGACCTACAATGAGCAGTTCTTC	TRBV29-1	-	TRBD2	TRBJ2-1
CASSQGQLANTGELFF	TGTGCCAGCAGCCAAGGGCAACTAGCGAACACCGGGGAGCTGTTTTTT	TRBV4-2	-	-	TRBJ2-2
CASSHISPNTGELFF	TGTGCCAGCAGCCACATAAGTCCGAACACCGGGGAGCTGTTTTTT	TRBV9	-	-	TRBJ2-2
CASSPSRGEANYGYTF	TGTGCCAGCAGCCCATCGCGGGGCGAAGCTAACTATGGCTACACCTTC	TRBV7-2	-	-	TRBJ1-2
CASSPGPGTSGRTDTQYF	TGTGCCAGCAGCCCGGGGCCCGGGACTAGCGGGAGAACAGATACGCAGTATTTT	TRBV7-8	-	TRBD2	TRBJ2-3
CASSQGQGRDGYTF	TGTGCCAGCAGTCAGGGACAGGGCAGAGATGGCTACACCTTC	TRBV28	-	TRBD1	TRBJ1-2
CASSLRGGWTEAFF	TGTGCCAGCAGTTTACGGGGAGGGTGGACTGAAGCTTTCTTT	TRBV28	-	-	TRBJ1-1
CASSPKAGSTDTQYF	TGTGCCAGCAGCCCTAAGGCGGGTAGCACAGATACGCAGTATTTT	TRBV7-2	-	-	TRBJ2-3
CASNQGQQNNEQFF	TGTGCCAGCAATCAGGGACAGCAAAACAATGAGCAGTTCTTC	TRBV27	-	TRBD1	TRBJ2-1
CASRAHRGSEKLFF	TGTGCCAGCAGGGCCCACAGGGGCTCTGAAAAACTGTTTTTT	TRBV6-5	-	TRBD1	TRBJ1-4
CASSFTGAVSYEQYF	TGTGCCAGCAGTTTCACAGGGGCCGTCTCCTACGAGCAGTACTTC	TRBV28	-	TRBD1	TRBJ2-7
CASSGGSSYEQYF	TGTGCCAGCAGCGGCGGGAGTTCCTACGAGCAGTACTTC	TRBV7-9	-	TRBD2	TRBJ2-7
CASSLGGRVNEKLFF	TGCGCCAGCAGCTTGGGGGGCAGGGTTAATGAAAAACTGTTTTTT	TRBV5-1	-	-	TRBJ1-4
CASSFGGGQGYTF	TGTGCCAGCAGCTTTGGGGGGGGGCAGGGCTACACCTTC	TRBV5-4	-	-	TRBJ1-2
CASSLGAAGSLYEQYF	TGTGCCAGCAGCTTAGGGGCCGCCGGCAGCCTCTACGAGCAGTACTTC	TRBV11-1	-	-	TRBJ2-7
CASSQENRDDTIYF	TGTGCCAGCAGCCAAGAGAACAGGGATGACACCATATATTTT	TRBV3-1/TRBV3-2	few	-	TRBJ1-3
CASSLAYSYEQYF	TGTGCCAGCAGCTTAGCCTACTCCTACGAGCAGTACTTC	TRBV7-9	-	-	TRBJ2-7
CASSQDFGELNTGELFF	TGTGCCAGCAGCCAAGATTTCGGGGAACTAAACACCGGGGAGCTGTTTTTT	TRBV3-1/TRBV3-2	-	-	TRBJ2-2